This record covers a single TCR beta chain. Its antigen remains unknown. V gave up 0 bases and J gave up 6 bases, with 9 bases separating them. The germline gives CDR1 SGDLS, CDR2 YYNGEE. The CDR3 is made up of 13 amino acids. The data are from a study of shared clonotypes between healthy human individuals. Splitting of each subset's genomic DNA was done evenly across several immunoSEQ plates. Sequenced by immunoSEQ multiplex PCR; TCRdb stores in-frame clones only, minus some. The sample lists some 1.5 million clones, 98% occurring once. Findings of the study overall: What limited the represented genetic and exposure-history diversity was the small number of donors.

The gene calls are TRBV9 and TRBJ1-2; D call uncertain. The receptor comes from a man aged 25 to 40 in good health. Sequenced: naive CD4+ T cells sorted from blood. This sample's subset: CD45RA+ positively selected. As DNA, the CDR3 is TGTGCCAGCAGCGTAGATACAAATCATGGCTACACCTTC. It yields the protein CASSVDTNHGYTF.